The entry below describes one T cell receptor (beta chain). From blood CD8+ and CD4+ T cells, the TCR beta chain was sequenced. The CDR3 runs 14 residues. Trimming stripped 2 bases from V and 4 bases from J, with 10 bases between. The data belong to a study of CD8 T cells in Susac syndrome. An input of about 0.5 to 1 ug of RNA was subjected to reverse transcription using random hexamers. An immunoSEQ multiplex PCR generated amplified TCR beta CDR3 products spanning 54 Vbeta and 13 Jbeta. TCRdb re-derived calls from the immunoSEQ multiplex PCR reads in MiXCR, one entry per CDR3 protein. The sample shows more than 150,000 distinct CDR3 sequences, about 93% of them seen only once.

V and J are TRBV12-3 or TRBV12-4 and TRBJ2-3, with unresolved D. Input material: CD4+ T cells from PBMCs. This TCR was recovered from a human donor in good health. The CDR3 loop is CASSLTTTADTQYF. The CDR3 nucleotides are TGTGCCAGCAGTTTAACCACGACTGCAGATACGCAGTATTTT.